This T cell receptor beta chain was profiled in a study of T cells in Graves' hyperthyroidism and ophthalmopathy. Study at large: Peripheral blood was collected at initial diagnosis, before any treatment.

The patients, who ranged from 18 to 65 in age, presented with newly diagnosed hyperthyroidism lasting under 2 months. Preceding any ophthalmopathy symptoms, the blood sample dates from first hyperthyroidism diagnosis. Isolation of PBMCs was performed on 9.5 to 10 ml fresh peripheral blood. Unmatched junction bases numbered 7, after V lost 2 bases and J lost 1 base. Germline V lookup: CDR1 SGHRS, CDR2 YFSETQ. The CDR3 totals 17 residues. There were TCR beta CDR3 regions amplified from RNA transcripts. TCR CDR3 underwent first-round RT-PCR with the HTBI primer set. TCRdb reprocessed the multiplex PCR reads via MiXCR and lists one record per CDR3 protein. The sample shows approximately 600,000 distinct CDR3 sequences, over 11% of them seen only once. This clonotype appeared many times.

This chain connects TRBV5-1 to TRBJ2-7; the match to TRBD2 covers 12 bases. The sequenced sample consisted of blood. This TCR derives from a woman aged 25-40 years with Graves' hyperthyroidism that later progressed to Graves' ophthalmopathy. The CDR3 DNA reads as TGCGCCAGCAGCTTTGGCCAGACTAGCGGGAGTTCCTACGAGCAGTACTTC. As protein: CASSFGQTSGSSYEQYF. The complete variable domain, with remaining parts taken from reference TRBV5-1 and TRBJ2-7, reads KAGVTQTPRYLIKTRGQQVTLSCSPISGHRSVSWYQQTPGQGLQFLFEYFSETQRNKGNFPGRFSGRQFSNSRSEMNVSTLELGDSALYLCASSFGQTSGSSYEQYFGPGTRLTVT.